The entry below gives a single TCR beta chain sequence along with its context. What it binds is unknown. The V and J ends lost 0 bases and 7 bases respectively, with 9 bases between them. The CDR3 sequence is 13 residues long. CDR1 and CDR2 (germline): MNHEY, SVGAGI. Using immunoSEQ multiplex PCR, the repertoire was profiled, and TCRdb retains in-frame clones only, with some absent. The table includes about 110,000 clones, about 87% detected once. This sample was included in a study of T cell responses to AZD1222 COVID-19 vaccine. Findings and limits, study-wide: Females made up more of the donors, who were largely white British, and clonal diversity may have come out too low. In the spike-specific TCR repertoire, nearly half reportedly target unmutated variant regions. CD4 TCRs linked to vaccination spanned spike, dominating at 160-218 and 743-854.

The chain employs TRBV6-5 and TRBJ1-2; D gene ambiguous. The clonotype originates from an adult in good health. Specimen: peripheral blood, collected on day 0 of AZD1222 vaccination. CDR3 DNA: TGTGCCAGCAGTTACTCGAGAACTGGTGGCTACACCTTC. Protein sequence: CASSYSRTGGYTF.